This T cell receptor beta chain stems from a study of lymphopenia after photon versus proton radiotherapy (dated by TCRdb to between 2019 and 2020). Notes on the research overall: The immunological effects of photon versus proton radiation therapy were compared in patients with gastrointestinal tumors who developed high-grade lymphopenia. The goal of the study was to characterize the differences between the two radiation modalities in how they affect the immune system. A cohort of 20 patients with gastrointestinal tumors who received either photon or proton therapy and subsequently developed lymphopenia was included. General study outcomes and caveats: The survival association was examined only in patients who died, and the authors described better survival with proton therapy as a possibility, not as a demonstrated result. Once the lymphocyte count had reached its nadir, the repertoires of photon-treated patients showed oligoclonal expansion, particularly of CD8+ Temra cells, and this expansion drove the decline in diversity. Across the cohort, a larger post-nadir drop in TCR diversity was inversely correlated with overall survival time among patients who died. Proton-treated patients stayed relatively stable during treatment, while photon-treated patients lost naive T cells and TCR diversity and gained effector/memory populations.

CDR1 and CDR2 are drawn from the germline V gene: SGHTA, FQGTGA. Relative to germline, V is 5 bases shorter and J is 0 bases shorter, with 14 bases between their ends. The CDR3, from cysteine to phenylalanine, totals 17 residues. Just CDR3 DNA is preserved here, 51 bases in frame from base 1. About this clone itself: Its antigen target is currently unknown. Nothing much larger sits one base from this clone, and base qualities are not available.

The protocol used for the library was the immunoSEQ multiplex PCR assay. T cell repertoires were profiled by deep sequencing of rearranged TCR beta loci, alongside multiparametric flow cytometry. TCRdb took over this immuneACCESS table, retaining in-frame rearrangements with V and J assigned. Such tables are incomplete; in checked studies, under half of the missing clones stem from an unresolved V gene, and the remainder is unexplained. Present in this sample are about 25,000 clones, 87% of which were seen just once. The ten largest clones take up roughly 18% of the sample. The sequences come from peripheral blood, collected from a patient treated with photon-based radiotherapy. The chain is made from TRBV7-3 and TRBJ2-6, with a weak D call of TRBD1 (6 bases match). The receptor's source is a man in his fifties with gastric cancer. The CDR3 amino acid sequence is: CASSPQGSGSGANVLTF. Read as DNA, the sequence is TGTGCCAGCAGCCCCCAGGGGTCCGGCTCTGGGGCCAACGTCCTGACTTTC.